This T cell receptor (beta chain) comes out of a study of T-cell memory formation after mild COVID-19. The wider study: Clustering of TCRs was largely donor specific. Study observations and caveats: The main location of contracting CD4+ clones was CM and EM, and that of contracting CD8+ clones was EMRA. From day 15 to 85, contracting clones were balanced between CD4 and CD8, whereas later expanders leaned toward CD4+.

The trim removed 7 bases at V and 4 bases at J, leaving 10 bases unmatched. The CDR3 loop spans 15 amino acids. CDR1 MGHRA and CDR2 YSYEKL come from the germline V gene. TCRdb re-derived calls from the 5' RACE reads in MiXCR, one entry per CDR3 protein. The sample records fewer than 150,000 distinct CDR3 sequences, about a sixth being singletons. This clonotype was picked up a small number of times. Antigen: not known. The receptor comes from a man younger than 35 who had mild COVID-19 (a few samples of this study predate the infection). Cell type and time point are not known. This rearrangement joins TRBV4-1 to TRBJ1-1, with 9 positions matching TRBD1. Material for sequencing was PBMCs or a T cell subset sorted from them (not recorded which). The CDR3 loop reads CASTYTGQGSTEAFF. The CDR3 bases are TGCGCCAGCACCTATACCGGACAGGGGAGCACTGAAGCTTTCTTT.